Below are 25 T cell receptor beta chains sequenced from a single sample in a study of identical twins. TCRdb reprocessed the 5' RACE reads via MiXCR and lists one record per CDR3 protein. The sample carries around 220,000 distinct CDR3 sequences, 10% to 13% recorded once. The sequencing input was memory T cells sorted from blood. The receptors stem from a man aged 45-65 years in good health.

The V and J genes are TRBV27 and TRBJ2-3; D possibly corresponds to TRBD2 (5 bases). The CDR3 is 15 residues long. V lost 3 bases to trimming and J lost 4 bases, with 14 bases between them. Germline V CDR1 and CDR2: MNHEY, SMNVEV (reference sequence). The CDR3 here is CASSFGGPGADTQYF. As DNA, the CDR3 is TGTGCCAGCAGTTTCGGAGGCCCTGGGGCAGATACGCAGTATTTT.

J is TRBJ2-1 and V is TRBV11-2; 10 bases agree with TRBD2. CDR3 length: 19 residues. V lost 4 bases and J lost 8; bases outside the gene matches: 20. Germline CDR1 reads SGHAT; CDR2 reads FQNNGV. The CDR3 here is CASSSQATLLAGVVDEQFF. The CDR3 nucleotides read TGTGCCAGCAGCTCACAGGCAACTCTCCTAGCGGGAGTGGTGGATGAGCAGTTCTTC.

The CDR3 spells CASSLGGFQAGVRNTEAFF. CDR3 nucleotide sequence: TGTGCCAGCAGCTTAGGGGGCTTTCAGGCAGGGGTGAGGAACACTGAAGCTTTCTTT. The chain links TRBV11-2 to TRBJ1-1, with a possible D match to TRBD1 (6 bases). Germline-derived CDR1 and CDR2 are SGHAT and FQNNGV. Trimming pared 1 base from V and 1 base from J, leaving 22 bases between. This CDR3 has 19 amino acids.

J is TRBJ2-2 and V is TRBV30; the match to TRBD1 covers 8 bases. Trimming at V came to 3 bases and at J to 6 bases, leaving 0 bases not matched to a gene. The CDR3 is 12 residues long. Germline V gene lookup returns CDR1 GTSNPN and CDR2 SVGIG (reference sequence). CDR3 residues: CAWRQGAGELFF. The CDR3 DNA reads TGTGCCTGGAGACAGGGGGCCGGGGAGCTGTTTTTT.

This clonotype was seen ten or more times. V gene TRBV9 combines with J gene TRBJ1-2; D not resolved. Germline lookup yields CDR1 SGDLS and CDR2 YYNGEE. The V and J ends lost 4 bases and 8 bases respectively, with 21 bases between them. The CDR3 is 15 amino acids. The CDR3 DNA reads TGTGCCAGCAGCTCAGCCGGGTCAAGCTATGGGGGCTACACCTTC. Translation: CASSSAGSSYGGYTF.

In its sample, this clonotype was seen a few times. J is TRBJ2-5 and V is TRBV25-1, with a possible D match to TRBD1 (6 bases). The length of the CDR3 is 14 residues. V shed 4 bases and J shed 1 base, with 10 bases lying between them. CDR1 and CDR2 from the germline V gene are MGHDK and SYGVNS. CDR3 nucleotides: TGTGCCAGCAGTGGCGACAGGTTCCAAGAGACCCAGTACTTC. As protein: CASSGDRFQETQYF.

This clonotype appeared many times. The CDR3 region is CASSVAGNPPSEQYF. CDR3 coding DNA: TGTGCCAGCAGCGTAGCCGGGAACCCCCCGTCTGAGCAGTACTTC. V usage is TRBV9 and J usage is TRBJ2-7; tentatively, D is TRBD2 (5 bases). Germline V lookup: CDR1 SGDLS, CDR2 YYNGEE. Trimming took 0 bases from V and 7 from J, leaving 17 bases between them. This CDR3 spans 15 amino acids. The whole variable domain, filled in from reference TRBV9 and TRBJ2-7, reads DSGVTQTPKHLITATGQRVTLRCSPRSGDLSVYWYQQSLDQGLQFLIQYYNGEERAKGNILERFSAQQFPDLHSELNLSSLELGDSALYFCASSVAGNPPSEQYFGPGTRLTVT.

This clonotype was detected only a few times. The rearrangement links TRBV5-1 to TRBJ2-2, with a possible D match to TRBD1 (5 bases). V shed 0 bases and J shed 3 bases, with 9 bases lying between them. Germline lookup yields CDR1 SGHRS and CDR2 YFSETQ. CDR3 length: 15 amino acids. DNA of the CDR3: TGCGCCAGCAGCTTGGAGGGGTCTTACACCGGGGAGCTGTTTTTT. This sequence encodes CASSLEGSYTGELFF.

The chain is built from TRBV7-8 and TRBJ1-1; D perhaps matches TRBD1 (6 bases). Germline CDR1 is SGHVS and CDR2 is FQNEAQ. V lost 2 bases to trimming and J lost 2 bases, with 12 bases between them. There are 15 residues in the CDR3. As DNA, the CDR3 is TGTGCCAGCAGCTTAAAGTGGACAGCAAACACTGAAGCTTTCTTT. Protein: CASSLKWTANTEAFF.

The chain uses TRBV20-1 and TRBJ2-5; TRBD1 or TRBD2 may be the D gene (5 bases each). Germline V gene sequence: CDR1 DFQATT, CDR2 SNEGSKA (reference sequence). The CDR3 totals 14 residues. The germline V and J ends were trimmed by 3 bases and 0 bases, with 11 bases remaining between them. CDR3 sequence: CSASDPGHQETQYF. The CDR3 DNA sequence: TGCAGTGCTAGCGACCCGGGACACCAAGAGACCCAGTACTTC.

Only a few counts were recorded for this clonotype. The gene calls are TRBV4-1 and TRBJ2-2; no firm D call. Trimming pared 0 bases from V and 8 bases from J, leaving 16 bases between. The CDR3 contains 16 residues. CDR1 MGHRA and CDR2 YSYEKL come from the germline V gene. This CDR3 reads CASSQDAAFGVGELFF. The CDR3 DNA reads TGCGCCAGCAGCCAAGATGCGGCATTTGGTGTAGGGGAGCTGTTTTTT.

This clonotype was observed a handful of times. The V and J genes are TRBV19 and TRBJ2-3; no reliable D call. The germline V gene has CDR1 LNHDA and CDR2 SQIVND (reference sequence). The CDR3 covers 13 residues. V was clipped by 6 bases and J by 2 bases, with 9 bases between them. CDR3 amino acids: CASRASATDTQYF. The CDR3 DNA is TGTGCCAGTAGAGCTTCCGCCACAGATACGCAGTATTTT.

This clonotype occurred many times. The chain is built from TRBV7-2 and TRBJ1-5; D call uncertain. In germline, CDR1 is SGHTA, CDR2 FQGNSA. V was shortened by 5 bases and J by 1 base, with 12 bases between the two germline ends. The CDR3 is 15 amino acids. CDR3 sequence: CASSPGPPSNQPQHF. DNA of the CDR3: TGTGCCAGCAGCCCTGGACCTCCGAGCAATCAGCCCCAGCATTTT. Based on the CDR3 plus reference TRBV7-2 and TRBJ1-5, the full variable domain is GAGVSQSPSNKVTEKGKDVELRCDPISGHTALYWYRQSLGQGLEFLIYFQGNSAPDKSGLPSDRFSAERTGGSVSTLTIQRTQQEDSAVYLCASSPGPPSNQPQHFGDGTRLSIL.

The V and J genes are TRBV6-2 or TRBV6-3 and TRBJ1-5; D is undetermined. Per the germline V gene, CDR1 is MNHEY and CDR2 is SVGEGT. The CDR3 totals 12 residues. Trimming removed 2 bases from V and 3 bases from J, with 2 bases in between. CDR3 DNA sequence: TGTGCCAGCAGTTACGACAATCAGCCCCAGCATTTT. Protein product: CASSYDNQPQHF.

The chain joins TRBV20-1 to TRBJ2-5; 14 bases match TRBD2. CDR1 and CDR2 from the germline V gene are DFQATT and SNEGSKA (reference sequence). This CDR3 spans 17 amino acids. The V and J ends lost 6 bases and 0 bases, in that order; junction bases with no gene match: 9. The CDR3 region has the DNA TGCAGTGCGACGAGGTTGGGACTAGCGGGAGACCAAGAGACCCAGTACTTC. This translates into CSATRLGLAGDQETQYF.

This chain joins TRBV20-1 and TRBJ2-1; TRBD2 aligns across 10 bases. CDR3 length equals 17 residues. V dropped 0 bases and J dropped 9; count of bases not matched to a gene: 14. CDR1 is DFQATT, CDR2 SNEGSKA, per germline (reference sequence). CDR3 nucleotide sequence: TGCAGTGCTAGAGATCGGGCGAGCGGGGGGGCCGGTAGTGAGCAGTTCTTC. Translated, it gives CSARDRASGGAGSEQFF.

This clonotype was found many times. The chain couples TRBV6-1 to TRBJ1-2; 8 bases are shared with TRBD1. The CDR3 covers 15 residues. V was pared by 8 bases and J by 5 bases, with 13 bases of the junction left unmatched. Looked up from germline, CDR1 is MNHNS and CDR2 is SASEGT. The CDR3 protein is CASGQTQGARYGYTF. For the CDR3, the DNA is TGTGCCAGCGGACAGACCCAGGGGGCGCGGTATGGCTACACCTTC.

V is TRBV20-1 and J is TRBJ2-7; no firm D call. Germline-derived CDR1 and CDR2 are DFQATT and SNEGSKA (reference sequence). V was cut by 2 bases and J by 2 bases, with 10 bases left in between. The CDR3 length is 13 residues. The CDR3 DNA is TGCAGTGCTAGATCTATCGGCGCCTACGAGCAGTACTTC. Residues: CSARSIGAYEQYF.

This clonotype was seen ten or more times. This sequence joins TRBV10-3 and TRBJ2-5; TRBD1 or TRBD2 may be the D gene (5 bases each). Germline V gene sequence: CDR1 ENHRY, CDR2 SYGVKD. The CDR3 extends over 13 amino acids. The V end was cut by 0 bases, the J end by 5 bases, with 7 bases between. CDR3 amino acids: CAISESGVETQYF. CDR3 coding DNA: TGTGCCATCAGTGAGTCGGGGGTGGAGACCCAGTACTTC.

This clonotype was picked up many times. This rearrangement joins TRBV7-8 to TRBJ1-2, with a tentative D call TRBD1 (6 bases). CDR3 length: 14 residues. V dropped 5 bases and J dropped 10 bases, with 20 bases sitting between them. The germline CDR1 and CDR2 sequences are SGHVS and FQNEAQ. The CDR3 loop reads CASSPTGNPLYYTF. DNA for the CDR3: TGTGCCAGCAGCCCTACAGGGAACCCCCTTTACTACACCTTC. The complete variable domain, with remaining parts taken from reference TRBV7-8 and TRBJ1-2, reads GAGVSQSPRYKVAKRGQDVALRCDPISGHVSLFWYQQALGQGPEFLTYFQNEAQLDKSGLPSDRFFAERPEGSVSTLKIQRTQQEDSAVYLCASSPTGNPLYYTFGSGTRLTVV.

This CDR3 is CASSQYRVGSEKLFF. For the CDR3, the DNA is TGCGCCAGCAGCCAATACAGGGTTGGGAGTGAAAAACTGTTTTTT. The J gene is TRBJ1-4, the V gene TRBV4-3; D is possibly TRBD1 (6 bases). The germline V and J ends were trimmed by 2 bases and 7 bases, with 14 bases remaining between them. Looked up from germline, CDR1 is LGHNA and CDR2 is YSLEER. This CDR3 has 15 residues.

The chain couples TRBV20-1 to TRBJ2-5; D remains unclear. Per germline, CDR1 DFQATT and CDR2 SNEGSKA (reference sequence). Trimming shortened V by 5 bases and J by 1 base, and 5 bases separated the two germline ends. The CDR3 runs 11 residues. This CDR3 is CSAAPQETQYF. The CDR3 region has the DNA TGCAGTGCTGCCCCCCAAGAGACCCAGTACTTC.

At least ten counts were recorded for this clonotype. V gene TRBV7-8 combines with J gene TRBJ2-7; D unclear. This CDR3 is 15 amino acids long. CDR1 and CDR2 from the germline V gene are SGHVS and FQNEAQ. The V end was cut by 5 bases, the J end by 4 bases, with 18 bases between. CDR3 DNA: TGTGCCAGCAGCCCCCATGAGTTCAAGCAATACGAGCAGTACTTC. It specifies CASSPHEFKQYEQYF.

The chain has TRBV7-7 and TRBJ1-3, with D unclear. CDR3 size: 15 residues. Germline V CDR1 and CDR2: SSHAT, FNYEAQ (reference sequence). The ends were cut back, 5 bases at V and 4 bases at J, with 15 bases in the middle. CDR3 protein: CASSLSPSGGNTIYF. CDR3 coding DNA: TGTGCCAGCAGCCTTAGTCCTAGTGGAGGAAACACCATATATTTT.

The sample holds a few counts of this clonotype. The J gene is TRBJ2-1, the V gene TRBV18; 10 nucleotides align to TRBD2. This CDR3 has 16 residues. Germline V gene lookup returns CDR1 KGHSH and CDR2 LQKENI. J lost 7 bases, V lost 2 bases, and 8 bases had no gene match. The CDR3 reads CASSPVGPSGSNEQFF. DNA for the CDR3: TGTGCCAGCTCACCAGTGGGGCCTAGCGGGAGTAATGAGCAGTTCTTC.